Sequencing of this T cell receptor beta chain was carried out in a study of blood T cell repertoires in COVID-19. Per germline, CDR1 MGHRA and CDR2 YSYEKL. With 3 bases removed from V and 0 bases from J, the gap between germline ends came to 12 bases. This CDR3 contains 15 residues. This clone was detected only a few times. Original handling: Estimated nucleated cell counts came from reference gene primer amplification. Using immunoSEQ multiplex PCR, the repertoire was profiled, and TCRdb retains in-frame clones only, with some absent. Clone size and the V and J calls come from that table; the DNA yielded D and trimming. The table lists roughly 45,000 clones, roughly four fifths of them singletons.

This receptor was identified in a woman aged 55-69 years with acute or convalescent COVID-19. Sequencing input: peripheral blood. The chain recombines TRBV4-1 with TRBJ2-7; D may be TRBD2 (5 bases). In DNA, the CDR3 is TGCGCCAGCAGCCAGGGAGACGCAAGCTCCTACGAGCAGTACTTC. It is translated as CASSQGDASSYEQYF.